These 6 T cell receptor beta chains were sequenced from one sample in a study of T cell changes during pregnancy in multiple sclerosis. Measured with immunoSEQ multiplex PCR; TCRdb has only the in-frame clones, and not every one. The sample holds 55,000 to 70,000 clones, around 92% seen once. The specimen was peripheral blood, collected in the second trimester of pregnancy. These receptors all come from a female donor in good health, enrolled as a control in a pregnancy study.

The rearrangement joins TRBV15 to TRBJ2-7; D possibly corresponds to TRBD1 (5 bases). The germline V gene encodes CDR1 LNHNV and CDR2 YYDKDF (reference sequence). V dropped 4 bases and J dropped 6 bases, with 16 bases sitting between them. The CDR3 loop spans 14 amino acids. CDR3 sequence: CATSTGLEGREQYF. The CDR3 DNA reads as TGTGCCACCAGCACAGGGTTGGAAGGTCGCGAGCAGTACTTC. The whole variable domain, filled in from reference TRBV15 and TRBJ2-7, reads DAMVIQNPRYQVTQFGKPVTLSCSQTLNHNVMYWYQQKSSQAPKLLFHYYDKDFNNEADTPDNFQSRRPNTSFCFLDIRSPGLGDTAMYLCATSTGLEGREQYFGPGTRLTVT.

The chain uses TRBV29-1 and TRBJ2-5, with D perhaps TRBD2 (6 bases). Trimming stripped 2 bases from V and 2 bases from J, with 12 bases between. CDR3 length: 14 amino acids. Germline V gene sequence: CDR1 SQVTM, CDR2 ANQGSEA. The CDR3 nucleotides are TGCAGCGTTGAAACGGCGGGAAAACAAGAGACCCAGTACTTC. Translated: CSVETAGKQETQYF.

The V call is TRBV23-1, the J call TRBJ1-3, with 7 bases that match TRBD1. TRBV23-1 is filed as an ORF, its function uncertain. The CDR3 contains 14 residues. V trimming: 3 bases; J trimming: 5 bases; junction bases outside the gene matches: 4. The CDR3 DNA is TGCGCCAGCAGTCATGCAGGGGGGAGAAACACCATATATTTT. Residues: CASSHAGGRNTIYF.

This clone was counted only a few times. The chain is built from TRBV25-1 and TRBJ2-2, with 8 bases lining up with TRBD1. V lost 2 bases and J lost 3; bases outside the gene matches: 2. This CDR3 contains 15 residues. Germline lookup yields CDR1 MGHDK and CDR2 SYGVNS. The CDR3: CASSEGRGHTGELFF. CDR3 DNA: TGTGCCAGCAGTGAAGGCAGGGGGCACACCGGGGAGCTGTTTTTT.

The chain employs TRBV11-2 and TRBJ2-7; D remains unclear. V was clipped by 0 bases and J by 0 bases, with 9 bases between them. Germline loops: CDR1 SGHAT, CDR2 FQNNGV. The CDR3 contains 15 residues. Written as DNA, the CDR3 is TGTGCCAGCAGCTTAGAAGCCGGGTCCTCCTACGAGCAGTACTTC. Residues: CASSLEAGSSYEQYF.

This chain links TRBV5-1 with TRBJ2-2; 9 bases line up with TRBD1. The CDR3 runs 16 residues. Germline lookup yields CDR1 SGHRS and CDR2 YFSETQ. V lost 5 bases, J lost 5 bases, and 10 bases stayed unmatched. CDR3 protein: CASSLRTGEGTGELFF. CDR3 sequence (DNA): TGCGCCAGCAGTTTAAGGACAGGGGAGGGAACCGGGGAGCTGTTTTTT.